This TCR beta chain originates from a study of T cells after yellow fever vaccination. 5'RACE template switching produced TCR cDNA carrying a universal primer site and UMIs. TCRdb redid the calling of the 5' RACE reads with MiXCR, one entry per CDR3 protein. The top ten hold around 44% of the sample, which has about 60,000 distinct CDR3 sequences, more than 5.5% seen once. This clonotype was counted many times. The V and J ends lost 5 bases and 3 bases, in that order; junction bases with no gene match: 3. The CDR3 spans 16 residues. The germline V gene has CDR1 SGHVS and CDR2 FNYEAQ. This receptor was taken from a man younger than 35 who received the YFV17D yellow fever vaccine. V and J are TRBV7-6 and TRBJ2-1; 14 positions agree with TRBD2. Source: CD8+ T cells sorted from PBMCs, taken on the day of the first yellow fever vaccination. The CDR3 bases are TGTGCCAGCAGCCGGACTAGCGGGGGGATCTACAATGAGCAGTTCTTC. Residues: CASSRTSGGIYNEQFF.